These T cell receptor beta chains were read from a single sample in a study of Ad26.COV2.S vaccination and SARS-CoV-2 variants. The method was immunoSEQ multiplex PCR; TCRdb's version includes in-frame clones alone and lacks a portion of them. The sample consists of around 450,000 clones, roughly 87% of them appearing once. This material consisted of peripheral blood, taken in a trial of Ad26.COV2.S vaccine versus placebo. The receptors originated from a person between 18 and 65 years old who received the Ad26.COV2.S COVID-19 vaccine or a placebo. Both conserved end residues are part of each CDR3. The order of the fields is J gene, clone size, D gene, V gene, CDR3 protein, CDR3 DNA. D genes are given only for firm matches. Clone size appears in some rows only: once, few, many, or a class for an expanded clone.

TRBJ2-1	.	.	TRBV6-2/TRBV6-3	CASSSQGPSYNEQFF	TGTGCCAGCAGTTCACAGGGCCCCTCCTACAATGAGCAGTTCTTC
TRBJ1-6	.	.	TRBV6-5	CASSYSPAFNSPLHF	TGTGCCAGCAGTTACTCCCCGGCGTTTAATTCACCCCTCCACTTT
TRBJ1-1	.	.	TRBV13	CASSQILGGTEAFF	TGTGCCAGCAGCCAAATCCTCGGGGGCACTGAAGCTTTCTTT
TRBJ2-2	.	TRBD2	TRBV9	CASSGETGRFMIGELFF	TGTGCCAGCAGCGGTGAGACCGGGAGGTTCATGATCGGGGAGCTGTTTTTT
TRBJ2-3	.	.	TRBV11-3	CASTPEGASGSTDTQYF	TGTGCCAGCACCCCGGAGGGGGCTAGCGGGAGCACAGATACGCAGTATTTT
TRBJ1-1	.	.	TRBV11-2	CASSFRGNTEAFF	TGTGCCAGCAGCTTCCGCGGGAACACTGAAGCTTTCTTT
TRBJ1-4	.	.	TRBV5-4	CASSLGQGEKLFF	TGTGCCAGCAGCTTGGGCCAGGGGGAAAAACTGTTTTTT
TRBJ1-5	.	.	TRBV6-2/TRBV6-3	CASGFGSAGAGNQPQHF	TGTGCCAGCGGTTTCGGATCCGCCGGGGCGGGCAATCAGCCCCAGCATTTT
TRBJ1-2	.	.	TRBV6-6	CASSYSDFRGGGYTF	TGTGCCAGCAGTTACTCGGATTTCCGGGGCGGGGGCTACACCTTC
TRBJ1-6	.	.	TRBV5-4	CASSRGDYNSPLHF	TGTGCCAGCAGCCGCGGGGATTATAATTCACCCCTCCACTTT
TRBJ2-2	.	TRBD2	TRBV5-1	CASSSQPRGAGPELNTGELFF	TGCGCCAGCAGCTCCCAGCCGCGGGGGGCCGGTCCCGAGCTAAACACCGGGGAGCTGTTTTTT
TRBJ2-7	.	.	TRBV28	CASSLRGASSYEQYF	TGTGCCAGCAGTTTACGGGGCGCATCGTCCTACGAGCAGTACTTC
TRBJ2-1	.	.	TRBV7-3	CASSRKGGIGNEQFF	TGTGCCAGCAGCAGAAAAGGCGGGATAGGCAATGAGCAATTCTTC
TRBJ2-5	.	.	TRBV15	CATELRYQETQYF	TGTGCCACCGAACTCCGGTACCAAGAGACCCAGTACTTC
TRBJ1-1	.	TRBD1	TRBV6-5	CASRRDRGEAFF	TGTGCCAGCAGACGTGACAGGGGTGAAGCTTTCTTT
TRBJ1-2	.	.	TRBV19	CASSIRRPNYGYTF	TGTGCCAGTAGTATTCGGAGACCTAACTATGGCTACACCTTC
TRBJ2-3	.	TRBD2	TRBV25-1	CASIAGSTDTQYF	TGTGCCAGCATAGCGGGGAGCACAGATACGCAGTATTTT
TRBJ2-3	.	TRBD2	TRBV3-1/TRBV3-2	CASSQDGGAYDTQYF	TGTGCCAGCAGCCAAGACGGGGGGGCATACGATACGCAGTATTTT
TRBJ2-5	.	TRBD2	TRBV7-2	CASSLLVVAGGGETQYF	TGTGCCAGCAGCCTACTGGTCGTAGCGGGAGGGGGGGAGACCCAGTACTTC
TRBJ2-1	.	TRBD2	TRBV10-3	CAISVGLSGGGYNEQFF	TGTGCCATCAGTGTGGGTCTAAGCGGGGGGGGTTACAATGAGCAGTTCTTC
TRBJ2-3	.	.	TRBV9	CASTTGTRTDTQYF	TGTGCCAGCACTACCGGGACTCGCACAGATACGCAGTATTTT
TRBJ1-2	.	TRBD1	TRBV7-6	CASSLEPPPDRGYGYTF	TGTGCCAGCAGCTTAGAACCACCCCCTGACAGGGGTTATGGCTACACCTTC
TRBJ2-1	.	TRBD1	TRBV7-2	CASSLALSGGGQGYNEQFF	TGTGCCAGCAGCTTAGCCCTCTCTGGTGGGGGACAGGGTTACAATGAGCAGTTCTTC
TRBJ1-4	.	.	TRBV6-6	CASRGRLNEKLFF	TGTGCCAGCAGGGGGCGCCTCAATGAAAAACTGTTTTTT
TRBJ1-5	.	TRBD1	TRBV2	CASSLQGASNQPQHF	TGTGCCAGCAGTTTACAGGGGGCTAGCAATCAGCCCCAGCATTTT
TRBJ2-3	once	.	TRBV5-1	CASSLAIQRGGTQYF	TGCGCCAGCAGCTTGGCAATCCAACGAGGTGGTACGCAGTATTTT
TRBJ1-1	.	.	TRBV9	CASSVGGHGGGTEAFF	TGTGCCAGCAGCGTGGGTGGGCACGGGGGTGGAACTGAAGCTTTCTTT
TRBJ2-2	.	.	TRBV10-3	CALSSGTTNTGELFF	TGTGCCCTCTCCTCCGGGACCACGAACACCGGGGAGCTGTTTTTT
TRBJ1-6	few	.	TRBV9	CASSRGQSDNSPLHF	TGTGCCAGCAGCCGCGGCCAGTCTGATAATTCACCCCTCCACTTT
TRBJ1-5	.	.	TRBV27	CASRPGTAHDQPQHF	TGTGCCAGCAGACCGGGGACGGCTCACGATCAGCCCCAGCATTTT
TRBJ1-1	.	.	TRBV5-1	CASSLNLGAMNTEAFF	TGCGCCAGCAGCCTGAACCTGGGAGCGATGAACACTGAAGCTTTCTTT
TRBJ2-3	.	TRBD1	TRBV7-2	CASSPRGRGHTDTQYF	TGTGCCAGCAGCCCCCGCGGCAGGGGGCACACAGATACGCAGTATTTT
TRBJ1-5	.	TRBD1	TRBV5-6	CASSNSRDSLNQPQHF	TGTGCCAGCAGCAACTCCCGGGACAGTCTCAATCAGCCCCAGCATTTT
TRBJ1-5	.	TRBD1	TRBV28	CASSTTTGGVGPQHF	TGTGCCAGCAGCACTACGACAGGGGGTGTAGGACCCCAGCATTTT
TRBJ2-3	.	TRBD1	TRBV27	CASRVARDRDADTQYF	TGTGCCAGCAGGGTGGCCCGGGACAGGGACGCAGATACGCAGTATTTT
TRBJ1-1	.	.	TRBV10-3	CAITADSATEAFF	TGTGCCATCACCGCCGACAGTGCCACTGAAGCTTTCTTT
TRBJ1-1	.	.	TRBV25-1	CASSDENTEAFF	TGTGCCAGCAGTGATGAGAACACTGAAGCTTTCTTT
TRBJ1-2	.	.	TRBV11-3	CASSPSGTEPNYGYTF	TGTGCCAGCAGCCCTTCCGGGACGGAGCCTAACTATGGCTACACCTTC
TRBJ2-1	.	.	TRBV9	CASSVASQSGEQFF	TGTGCCAGCAGCGTAGCATCACAGTCCGGTGAGCAGTTCTTC